The 26 T cell receptor beta chains given below trace back to one sample, sequenced in a study of identifying expanded T cells in peripheral blood. Assay: immunoSEQ multiplex PCR; the TCRdb copy retains only in-frame clones and omits some. The data hold around 70,000 clones, with roughly 90% observed a single time. The specimen was blood. The receptors shown here come from a person between 18 and 69 years old in good health.

V and J are TRBV7-2 and TRBJ2-1; D may be TRBD1 or TRBD2 (6 bases each). Germline CDR1 and CDR2: SGHTA and FQGNSA. CDR3 length equals 15 residues. V was cut by 1 base and J by 2 bases, with 9 bases left in between. The CDR3 DNA reads TGTGCCAGCAGCTTAGGAGGGGGGACCTACAATGAGCAGTTCTTC. Translated, it gives CASSLGGGTYNEQFF.

The gene calls are TRBV29-1 and TRBJ2-1; TRBD1 aligns across 8 bases. J gave up 2 bases and V 7 bases, and 4 bases lay outside the gene matches. The germline V gene has CDR1 SQVTM and CDR2 ANQGSEA. This CDR3 is built from 13 residues. CDR3 coding DNA: TGCAGCGCTAGACAGGGGACCTACAATGAGCAGTTCTTC. Translation gives CSARQGTYNEQFF.

This clone was counted once. This chain connects TRBV6-1 to TRBJ2-5, with D perhaps matching TRBD1 (6 bases). CDR1 MNHNS and CDR2 SASEGT come from the germline V gene. V was clipped by 0 bases and J by 5 bases, with 10 bases between them. The length of the CDR3 is 14 residues. This chain's CDR3 is CASSEAGRGETQYF. The CDR3 bases are TGTGCCAGCAGTGAAGCGGGCAGGGGTGAGACCCAGTACTTC.

The V call is TRBV19, the J call TRBJ2-1; possible D gene TRBD1, 6 bases. The V gene's germline CDR1 is LNHDA and CDR2 SQIVND (reference sequence). This CDR3 has 12 amino acids. Trimming took off 5 bases at V and 10 bases at J, with 12 bases between the two ends. CDR3 residues: CASSATQGEQFF. CDR3 nucleotides: TGTGCCAGTAGTGCAACACAGGGAGAGCAGTTCTTC.

The rearrangement uses TRBV30 and TRBJ2-7; D unclear. CDR1 GTSNPN and CDR2 SVGIG come from the germline V gene (reference sequence). The CDR3 sequence is 12 residues long. Trimming left V 6 bases short and J 6 bases short, with 15 bases between. CDR3 DNA sequence: TGTGCCTGCCTCGTCGGTCGCAGCGAGCAGTACTTC. Translating it yields CACLVGRSEQYF.

The gene calls are TRBV7-2 and TRBJ1-2; D is possibly TRBD1 (5 bases). The CDR3 covers 15 residues. Germline CDR1 SGHTA, CDR2 FQGNSA. V was trimmed by 4 bases and J by 5 bases, leaving 17 bases between them. CDR3 DNA sequence: TGTGCCAGCAGCTCCGACGGGGGGGGATTGTATGGCTACACCTTC. This sequence encodes CASSSDGGGLYGYTF. The whole variable domain, remainder taken from reference TRBV7-2 and TRBJ1-2, is GAGVSQSPSNKVTEKGKDVELRCDPISGHTALYWYRQSLGQGLEFLIYFQGNSAPDKSGLPSDRFSAERTGGSVSTLTIQRTQQEDSAVYLCASSSDGGGLYGYTFGSGTRLTVV.

The chain couples TRBV12-5 to TRBJ2-7; 13 nucleotides agree with TRBD2. The CDR3 contains 19 residues. J lost 0 bases, V lost 2 bases, and 10 bases had no gene match. Germline V gene data show CDR1 as LGHNT and CDR2 as FRNRAP. CDR3 coding DNA: TGTGCTAGTGGTTTGCTGCGACTAGCGGGGGGCTCGGACTCCTACGAGCAGTACTTC. Residues: CASGLLRLAGGSDSYEQYF.

The gene calls are TRBV21-1 and TRBJ1-6; the table's D gene call, TRBD1, was not cross checked with the DNA. TRBV21-1 is marked as a pseudogene. This CDR3 comprises 16 residues. The CDR3 DNA reads TGTGCCAGCAGTACCGATCTTAGGGGACACAGTTCACCCCTCCACTTT. Translated: CASSTDLRGHSSPLHF.

This rearrangement joins TRBV5-6 to TRBJ2-7; 9 nucleotides agree with TRBD1. Germline trimming cut 0 bases from V and 3 bases from J; bases unmatched to any gene: 7. The CDR3 totals 16 residues. Per the germline V gene, CDR1 is SGHDT and CDR2 is YYEEEE. In DNA form, the CDR3 reads TGTGCCAGCAGCTTGGGTTACTGGACAGGGGACTACGAGCAGTACTTC. Its protein is CASSLGYWTGDYEQYF.

The chain has TRBV21-1 and TRBJ1-1. TRBV21-1 is a recognized pseudogene. This CDR3 is 14 amino acids long. CDR3 nucleotides: TGTGCCAGCAGCAAAGGGGGGACCTCCACTGAAGCTTTCTTT. This encodes CASSKGGTSTEAFF.

The CDR3 nucleotides are TGTGCCTGGAGACCACGGCTAAGACACGGTAAAGGGAACTATGGCTACACCTTC. Encoded protein: CAWRPRLRHGKGNYGYTF. This chain connects TRBV30 to TRBJ1-2; D not certain. The CDR3 contains 18 residues. Trimming cost V 3 bases and J 2 bases, with 25 bases left between them. The germline V gene has CDR1 GTSNPN and CDR2 SVGIG (reference sequence). The variable domain in full, with the rest retrieved from reference TRBV30 and TRBJ1-2, is SQTIHQWPATLVQPVGSPLSLECTVEGTSNPNLYWYRQAAGRGLQLLFYSVGIGQISSEVPQNLSASRPQDRQFILSSKKLLLSDSGFYLCAWRPRLRHGKGNYGYTFGSGTRLTVV.

The V gene is TRBV6-1, the J gene TRBJ2-1; D gene unclear. CDR1 and CDR2 (germline): MNHNS, SASEGT. V gave up 2 bases and J gave up 9 bases, with 8 bases separating them. The CDR3 is 12 amino acids. The CDR3 nucleotides read TGTGCCAGCAGTGAAACTTGGTTTGAGCAGTTCTTC. It yields the protein CASSETWFEQFF.

The chain is built from TRBV4-3 and TRBJ1-1; TRBD1 might be the D (5 bases). This CDR3 spans 13 amino acids. V was pared by 4 bases and J by 7 bases, with 13 bases between. CDR1 and CDR2 from the germline V gene are LGHNA and YSLEER. DNA for the CDR3: TGCGCCAGCAGCCTCCTAGAGGGGTTTGAAGCTTTCTTT. It translates to CASSLLEGFEAFF.

The rearrangement links TRBV29-1 to TRBJ1-1; TRBD1 is a possible D gene (5 bases). The CDR3 consists of 13 residues. Germline V lookup: CDR1 SQVTM, CDR2 ANQGSEA. Trimming removed 6 bases at V and 5 bases at J, with 16 bases between. The CDR3 bases are TGCAGCGTCTCGTGGTCAGGGAGGACTGAAGCTTTCTTT. This sequence encodes CSVSWSGRTEAFF. The whole variable domain, remainder taken from reference TRBV29-1 and TRBJ1-1, is SAVISQKPSRDICQRGTSLTIQCQVDSQVTMMFWYRQQPGQSLTLIATANQGSEATYESGFVIDKFPISRPNLTFSTLTVSNMSPEDSSIYLCSVSWSGRTEAFFGQGTRLTVV.

The rearrangement links TRBV9 to TRBJ2-1; D gene ambiguous. CDR1 and CDR2 (germline): SGDLS, YYNGEE. Trimming pared 4 bases from V and 4 bases from J, leaving 9 bases between. The CDR3 has 13 residues. The CDR3 DNA is TGTGCCAGCAGCCCTGCAGAATACAATGAGCAGTTCTTC. The encoded protein is CASSPAEYNEQFF. Looking up the rest from reference TRBV9 and TRBJ2-1 gives the full variable domain: DSGVTQTPKHLITATGQRVTLRCSPRSGDLSVYWYQQSLDQGLQFLIQYYNGEERAKGNILERFSAQQFPDLHSELNLSSLELGDSALYFCASSPAEYNEQFFGPGTRLTVL.

V usage is TRBV27 and J usage is TRBJ1-6; no clear D gene. V dropped 4 bases and J dropped 2 bases, with 3 bases sitting between them. This CDR3 region has 13 residues. Germline loops: CDR1 MNHEY, CDR2 SMNVEV (reference sequence). The CDR3 DNA follows: TGTGCCAGCAGTTGGACCTATAATTCACCCCTCCACTTT. Translation gives CASSWTYNSPLHF.

This CDR3 is CASSYSLQVLGDGYTF. The CDR3 region has the DNA TGTGCCAGCAGTTACTCGTTACAGGTCCTTGGAGATGGCTACACCTTC. V usage is TRBV6-5 and J usage is TRBJ1-2; weak D call: TRBD1 (5 bases). Trimming stripped 0 bases from V and 6 bases from J, with 17 bases between. There are 16 residues in the CDR3. The germline V gene encodes CDR1 MNHEY and CDR2 SVGAGI.

The genes are TRBV2 and TRBJ1-5; 8 nucleotides match TRBD1. The CDR3 consists of 15 residues. The J segment lost 9 bases and the V segment lost 5 bases, leaving 12 bases of the junction unmatched. CDR1 and CDR2 (germline): SNHLY, FYNNEI. CDR3 loop: CASSPGHRGLGPQHF. CDR3 nucleotide sequence: TGTGCCAGCAGTCCCGGGCACAGGGGGTTGGGGCCCCAGCATTTT.

The rearrangement uses TRBV5-6 and TRBJ2-3; TRBD2 might be the D (5 bases). Trimming removed 0 bases from V and 9 bases from J, with 23 bases in between. The CDR3 length is 17 residues. Germline values: CDR1 SGHDT, CDR2 YYEEEE. The chain's CDR3 is CASSLGFAAQIRGTQYF. Here the CDR3 DNA reads TGTGCCAGCAGCTTGGGATTCGCGGCACAGATACGCGGGACGCAGTATTTT.

V usage is TRBV5-1 and J usage is TRBJ1-3, with a weak D call TRBD1 (5 bases). Germline V gene lookup returns CDR1 SGHRS and CDR2 YFSETQ. This CDR3 contains 15 residues. Trimming stripped 5 bases from V and 2 bases from J, with 14 bases between. CDR3 region: CASRLGVVTGNTIYF. The CDR3 coding sequence is TGCGCCAGCAGATTAGGGGTTGTGACTGGAAACACCATATATTTT.

The rearrangement links TRBV6-5 to TRBJ2-7, with 7 bases aligning to TRBD1. Germline CDR1 is MNHEY and CDR2 is SVGAGI. V trimming: 2 bases; J trimming: 5 bases; junction bases outside the gene matches: 6. The CDR3 is 14 amino acids. This chain's CDR3 is CASSYRGGFDEQYF. The DNA of the CDR3 is TGTGCCAGCAGTTACCGAGGGGGCTTTGACGAGCAGTACTTC.

V gene TRBV13 combines with J gene TRBJ2-3, with D unresolved. V was trimmed by 2 bases and J by 9 bases, leaving 12 bases between them. The length of the CDR3 is 13 residues. Germline-derived CDR1 and CDR2 are PRHDT and FYEKMQ (reference sequence). CDR3 loop: CASSLHGPRTQYF. As DNA, the CDR3 is TGTGCCAGCAGCTTACACGGACCGCGGACGCAGTATTTT.

The chain links TRBV30 to TRBJ1-3, with TRBD1 as a possible D gene (6 bases). CDR3 length: 14 residues. Deletions cut 2 bases from V and 2 bases from J, with 10 bases between. CDR1 and CDR2 from the germline V gene are GTSNPN and SVGIG (reference sequence). CDR3 bases: TGTGCCTGGAGTTCGGACAGTACTGGAAACACCATATATTTT. It is translated as CAWSSDSTGNTIYF.

The rearrangement links TRBV10-3 to TRBJ1-2; maybe TRBD1 (6 bases). Germline V gene sequence: CDR1 ENHRY, CDR2 SYGVKD. Trimming took off 3 bases at V and 4 bases at J, with 9 bases between the two ends. This CDR3 comprises 13 residues. This chain's CDR3 is CAISDGQTYGYTF. In DNA, the CDR3 is TGTGCCATCAGTGACGGACAGACCTATGGCTACACCTTC.

The chain links TRBV27 to TRBJ2-5; D possibly uses TRBD1 or TRBD2 (6 bases each). The germline V gene encodes CDR1 MNHEY and CDR2 SMNVEV (reference sequence). CDR3 length: 15 amino acids. Trimming removed 5 bases at V and 5 bases at J, with 18 bases between. Here the CDR3 DNA reads TGTGCCAGCAGTCTGAGCCAGGGGAGGCTTGAGACCCAGTACTTC. As protein: CASSLSQGRLETQYF.

This rearrangement joins TRBV28 to TRBJ2-5, with 7 bases that match TRBD1. The CDR3 runs to 16 residues. Looked up from germline, CDR1 is MDHEN and CDR2 is SYDVKM. V was pared by 6 bases and J by 9 bases, with 19 bases of the junction left unmatched. The CDR3 sequence: CASRPTLLGAQGAQYF. CDR3 bases: TGTGCCAGCAGGCCCACTCTACTAGGGGCCCAGGGGGCCCAGTACTTC.